Many counts were recorded for the clone carrying this T cell receptor beta chain. Its specificity is not known. This entry is derived from a study of tumor and adjacent non-tumor tissue in lung cancer. Study information: Histology: 12 adenocarcinoma, a couple of squamous cell carcinoma, 1 small cell lung cancer. Samples averaged roughly 4.2 million productive TCRbeta reads each. The patients, 9 to 11 men and 5 or 6 women, were roughly 31 to 80 with stage I to III disease.

General study findings and limits: Tumor TCR diversity, when higher, was linked to shorter survival.

This sample's RNA came from whole unsorted tissue. TCRbeta libraries were built with three rounds of nested PCR, modified from ARM-PCR. TCRdb redid the calling of the multiplex PCR reads with MiXCR, one entry per CDR3 protein. The sample holds over 85,000 distinct CDR3 sequences, nearly 85% seen once. The specimen sequenced was lung tumor tissue. This TCR was sampled from a man aged 65 to 85 with non-small cell lung cancer.

CDR3 DNA: TGCAGTGCTAGAGAAGACAGGGCTCTCGGAAACACCATATATTTT. Its protein product is CSAREDRALGNTIYF. The genes are TRBV20-1 and TRBJ1-3, with 7 bases matching TRBD1. Germline assignment: CDR1 DFQATT and CDR2 SNEGSKA (reference sequence). The CDR3 extends over 15 amino acids. J was trimmed by 4 bases and V by 0 bases; bases with no gene match: 6.